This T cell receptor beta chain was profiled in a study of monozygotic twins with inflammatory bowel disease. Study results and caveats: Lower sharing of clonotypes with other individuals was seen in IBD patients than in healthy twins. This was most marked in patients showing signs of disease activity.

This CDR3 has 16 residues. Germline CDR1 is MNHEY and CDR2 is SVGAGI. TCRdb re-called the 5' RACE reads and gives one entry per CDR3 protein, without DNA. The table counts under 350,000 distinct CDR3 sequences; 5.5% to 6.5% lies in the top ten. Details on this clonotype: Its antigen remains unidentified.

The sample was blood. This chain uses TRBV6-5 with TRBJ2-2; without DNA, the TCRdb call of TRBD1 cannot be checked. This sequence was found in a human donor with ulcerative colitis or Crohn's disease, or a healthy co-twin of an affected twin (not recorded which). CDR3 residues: CASSYSTGAGTGELFF.